The clone carrying this T cell receptor beta chain has only a few counts. These data are taken from a study of T-cell reconstitution after alpha-beta-depleted transplantation in children. Preparation of the TCRbeta library was carried out with unique molecular identifiers. TCRdb re-called the PCR reads through MiXCR, storing one row per CDR3 protein. The sample contains some 290,000 distinct CDR3 sequences, about a tenth of which appear only once. V was shortened by 0 bases and J by 0 bases, with 5 bases between the two germline ends. CDR3 size: 14 residues. The germline gives CDR1 LGHDT, CDR2 YNNKEL (reference sequence).

The input for sequencing was PBMCs from the stem cell graft donor, taken from the stem cell graft. The clonotype was recovered from a human donor who donated a stem cell graft to a child with SCID. The V and J genes are TRBV3-1 and TRBJ2-5; no reliable D call. The DNA for the CDR3 is TGTGCCAGCAGCCAAGAAGTCCACCAAGAGACCCAGTACTTC. As protein: CASSQEVHQETQYF.